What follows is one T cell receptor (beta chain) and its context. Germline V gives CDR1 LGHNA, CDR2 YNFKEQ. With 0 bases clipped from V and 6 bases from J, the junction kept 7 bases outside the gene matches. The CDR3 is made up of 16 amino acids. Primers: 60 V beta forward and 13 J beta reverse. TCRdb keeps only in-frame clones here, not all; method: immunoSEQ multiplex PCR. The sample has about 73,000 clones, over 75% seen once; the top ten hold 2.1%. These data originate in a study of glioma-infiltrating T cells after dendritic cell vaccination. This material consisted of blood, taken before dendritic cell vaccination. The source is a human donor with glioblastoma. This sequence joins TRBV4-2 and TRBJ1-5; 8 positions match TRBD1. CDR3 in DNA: TGTGCCAGCAGCCAAGATCTTTCGGACAGGGTTCAGCCCCAGCATTTT. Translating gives CASSQDLSDRVQPQHF.